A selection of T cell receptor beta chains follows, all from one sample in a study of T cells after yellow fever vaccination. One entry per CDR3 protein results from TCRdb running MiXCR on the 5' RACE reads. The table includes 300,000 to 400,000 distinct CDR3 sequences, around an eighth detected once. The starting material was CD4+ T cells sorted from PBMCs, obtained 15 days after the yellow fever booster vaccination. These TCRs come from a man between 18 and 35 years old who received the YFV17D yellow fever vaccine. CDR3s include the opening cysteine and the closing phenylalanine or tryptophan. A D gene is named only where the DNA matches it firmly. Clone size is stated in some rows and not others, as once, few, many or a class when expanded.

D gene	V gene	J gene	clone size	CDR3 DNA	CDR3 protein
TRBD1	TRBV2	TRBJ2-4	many	TGTGCCAGCAGTGGGCTAGGGGGCCGAGCCAAAAACATTCAGTACTTC	CASSGLGGRAKNIQYF
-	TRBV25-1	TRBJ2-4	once	TGTGCCTGCAGATCCACAGGTTACATTCAGTACTTC	CACRSTGYIQYF
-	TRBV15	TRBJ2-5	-	TGTGCCACCAGCAGAGCAGGGGTGGAGACCCAGTACTTC	CATSRAGVETQYF
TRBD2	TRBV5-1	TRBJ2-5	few	TGCGCCAGCAGTCTAAACAGAGCGGGGGGACTAGAGACCCAGTACTTC	CASSLNRAGGLETQYF
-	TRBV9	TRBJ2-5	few	TGTGCCAGCACGTATGGGACAACGGAACAAGAGACCCAGTACTTC	CASTYGTTEQETQYF
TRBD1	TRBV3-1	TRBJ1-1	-	TGTGCCAGCAGCCATTCAACGACAGGGCGGAACACTGAAGCTTTCTTT	CASSHSTTGRNTEAFF
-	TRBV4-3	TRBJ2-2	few	TGCGCCAGCAGCCAAGAGCAGGGTACGAACACCGGGGAGCTGTTTTTT	CASSQEQGTNTGELFF
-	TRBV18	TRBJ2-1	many	TGTGCCAGCTCACCCGGGGGCTCCTACAATGAGCAGTTCTTC	CASSPGGSYNEQFF
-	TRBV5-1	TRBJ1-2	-	TGCGCCAGCAGCTTGACTGGTTGGGACCTCGGCTACACCTTC	CASSLTGWDLGYTF
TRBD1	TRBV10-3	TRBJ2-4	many	TGTGCCATCAGTGAGTCAGGGGGCAGAAACATTCAGTACTTC	CAISESGGRNIQYF
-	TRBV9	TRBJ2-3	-	TGTGCCAGCAGCGCCGCGCCCGGCGGTACGCAGTATTTT	CASSAAPGGTQYF
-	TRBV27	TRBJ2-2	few	TGTGCCAGCAGTTACTACGGACCGAACACCGGGGAGCTGTTTTTT	CASSYYGPNTGELFF
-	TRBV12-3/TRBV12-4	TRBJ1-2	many	TGTGCCAGCAGTTCGACCTGGAATGGCTACACCTTC	CASSSTWNGYTF
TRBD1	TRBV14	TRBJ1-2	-	TGTGCCAGCAGCCAAGACTCCTCCGGGACAGGGGAACCCATTCGCTATGGCTACACCTTC	CASSQDSSGTGEPIRYGYTF
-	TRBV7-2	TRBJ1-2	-	TGTGCCAGCAACCTCGGAGGGAGGAATGGCTACACCTTC	CASNLGGRNGYTF
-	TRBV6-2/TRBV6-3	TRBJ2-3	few	TGTGCCAGCAGTCGCCCTCGGGACAGCACAGATACGCAGTATTTT	CASSRPRDSTDTQYF
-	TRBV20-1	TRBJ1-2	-	TGCAGTGCTAGGAGGCCGGGAGCTGGACATGGCTACACCTTC	CSARRPGAGHGYTF
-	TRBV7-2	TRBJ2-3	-	TGTGCCAGCACCCCGGGTTCTAGGGGAACAGATACGCAGTATTTT	CASTPGSRGTDTQYF
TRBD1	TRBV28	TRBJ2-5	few	TGTGCCAGCACCATACAGGGGAGTACCCAGTACTTC	CASTIQGSTQYF
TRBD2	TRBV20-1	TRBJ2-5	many	TGCAGTGCCCACCCGACTAGCGGGGGGTCGCAGGAGACCCAGTACTTC	CSAHPTSGGSQETQYF
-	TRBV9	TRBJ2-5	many	TGTGCCAGCAGCGTTTCAGGGAAAGAGACCCAGTACTTC	CASSVSGKETQYF
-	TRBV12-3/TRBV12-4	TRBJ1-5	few	TGTGCCAGCAGTTTGAGAGCGAGCAATCAGCCCCAGCATTTT	CASSLRASNQPQHF
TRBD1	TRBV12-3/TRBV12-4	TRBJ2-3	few	TGTGCCAGCAGAACCGGACAGGGGGCAGATACGCAGTATTTT	CASRTGQGADTQYF
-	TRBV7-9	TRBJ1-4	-	TGTGCCAGCAGCTCCCAGGAGAATGAAAAACTGTTTTTT	CASSSQENEKLFF
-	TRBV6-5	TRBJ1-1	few	TGTGCCAGCAGTGATCGGGCGGGGGGCGTCGGCACTGAAGCTTTCTTT	CASSDRAGGVGTEAFF
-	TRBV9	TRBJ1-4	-	TGTGCCAGCAGCGTAGGGCAGCGTAATGAAAAACTGTTTTTT	CASSVGQRNEKLFF
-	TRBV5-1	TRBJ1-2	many	TGCGCCAGCAGCCATGGCGGAGAGCTCTATGGCTACACCTTC	CASSHGGELYGYTF
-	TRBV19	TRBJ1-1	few	TGTGCCAGTATGTTCGACGCCAGCACTGAAGCTTTCTTT	CASMFDASTEAFF
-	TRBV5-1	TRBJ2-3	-	TGCGCCAGCAGCTTGGAAGCGTCAGATACGCAGTATTTT	CASSLEASDTQYF
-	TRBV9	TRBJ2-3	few	TGTGCCAGCAGCGTAGAAGCTCACACAGATACGCAGTATTTT	CASSVEAHTDTQYF
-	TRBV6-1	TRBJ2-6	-	TGTGCCAGCAGTGAAGTTCCGGCAGAAGCACATGCTGGGGCCAACGTCCTGACTTTC	CASSEVPAEAHAGANVLTF
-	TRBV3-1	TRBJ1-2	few	TGTGCCAGCAGCCAATACCGGAATGGCTACACCTTC	CASSQYRNGYTF
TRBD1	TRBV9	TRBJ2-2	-	TGTGCCAGCTCCCTCGGACAGGCCTTTTTTAGCACCGGGGAGCTGTTTTTT	CASSLGQAFFSTGELFF
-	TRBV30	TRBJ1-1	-	TGTGCCTGGAGATCACAGGGAAACACTGAAGCTTTCTTT	CAWRSQGNTEAFF
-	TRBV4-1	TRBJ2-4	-	TGCGCCAGCAGCCAAGAAGGTCCGGGGTGGGTAGCCAAAAACATTCAGTACTTC	CASSQEGPGWVAKNIQYF
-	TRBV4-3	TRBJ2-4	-	TGCGCCAGCAGCCAGGAACTGCGCGAAAACATTCAGTACTTC	CASSQELRENIQYF
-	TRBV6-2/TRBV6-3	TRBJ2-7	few	TGTGCCAGCAATCAGGGGTTCTACGAGCAGTACTTC	CASNQGFYEQYF
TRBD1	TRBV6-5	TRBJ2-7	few	TGTGCCAGCAGTCGTGGGACAGGCCCCTACGAGCAGTACTTC	CASSRGTGPYEQYF
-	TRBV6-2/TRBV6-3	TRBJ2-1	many	TGTGCCACCACCCCCGGGGGCTCCTACAATGAGCAGTTCTTC	CATTPGGSYNEQFF
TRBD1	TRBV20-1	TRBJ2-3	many	TGCAGTGCCATCGGGGGACAGGGACGCACAGATACGCAGTATTTT	CSAIGGQGRTDTQYF
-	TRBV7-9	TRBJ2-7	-	TGTGCCAGCAGCTTTAACTCGGACTACGAGCAGTACTTC	CASSFNSDYEQYF
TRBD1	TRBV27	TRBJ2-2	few	TGTGCCAGCAGTTTGTTAGGACAGGGAAACACCGGGGAGCTGTTTTTT	CASSLLGQGNTGELFF
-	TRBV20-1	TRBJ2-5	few	TGCAGTGCTAGAGACGCCAGGGGCCAAGAGACCCAGTACTTC	CSARDARGQETQYF
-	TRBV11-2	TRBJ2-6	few	TGTGCCAGCAGCCGCACAGTTCAGTCTGGGGCCAACGTCCTGACTTTC	CASSRTVQSGANVLTF
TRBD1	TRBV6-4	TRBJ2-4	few	TGTGCCAGCAAACAGGGGGCGAAGGAAGCCAAAAACATTCAGTACTTC	CASKQGAKEAKNIQYF
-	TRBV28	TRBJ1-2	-	TGTGCCAGCAGTTTACCAGGGGTTAGCTACACCTTC	CASSLPGVSYTF
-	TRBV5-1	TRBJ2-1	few	TGCGCCAGCAGCTCCTCGGGGACCTACAATGAGCAGTTCTTC	CASSSSGTYNEQFF
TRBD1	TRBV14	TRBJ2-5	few	TGTGCCAGCAGCCAAGGTTTCGGGACAGGGATGGAGACCCAGTACTTC	CASSQGFGTGMETQYF
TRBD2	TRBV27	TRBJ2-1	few	TGTGCCAGCACCTCCGCCAGCGGGGGGTACAATGAGCAGTTCTTC	CASTSASGGYNEQFF
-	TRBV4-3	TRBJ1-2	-	TGCGCCAGCAGCCAAAACCCCTACAGGTTTAACTATGGCTACACCTTC	CASSQNPYRFNYGYTF
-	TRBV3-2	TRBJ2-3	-	TGTGCCAGCAGCCAAGAGAAGCTAGCGGGGGGCCCGATCCCTGATACGCAGTATTTT	CASSQEKLAGGPIPDTQYF
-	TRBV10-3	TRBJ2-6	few	TGTGCCATCAAGGTAACTGGGGCCAACGTCCTGACTTTC	CAIKVTGANVLTF
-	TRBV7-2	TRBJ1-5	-	TGTGCCAGCAGCTTAGGATACCGGGGGTACCAGCCCCAGCATTTT	CASSLGYRGYQPQHF
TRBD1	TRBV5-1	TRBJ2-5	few	TGCGCCAGCAGCCAACTGACAGGGGATCAAGAGACCCAGTACTTC	CASSQLTGDQETQYF
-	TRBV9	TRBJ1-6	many	TGTGCCAGCAGCGTACAGGGAGATAATTCACCCCTCCACTTT	CASSVQGDNSPLHF
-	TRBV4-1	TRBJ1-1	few	TGCGCCAGCAGCCAGCCAAGTCGGGGGAGGGCTGAAGCTTTCTTT	CASSQPSRGRAEAFF